This T cell receptor beta chain was retrieved from a study of T-cell memory formation after mild COVID-19. This clonotype was observed a handful of times. In TCRdb, the 5' RACE reads were re-called with MiXCR into one record per CDR3 protein. The table includes roughly 240,000 distinct CDR3 sequences, around 16% detected once. The V gene end was trimmed by 6 bases and the J gene end by 8 bases; junction bases not matched to a gene: 9. The CDR3 covers 16 residues. The chain links TRBV12-3 or TRBV12-4 to TRBJ2-1, with 14 bases that match TRBD2. This TCR was recovered from a man aged 18-30 years who had mild COVID-19 (a few samples of this study predate the infection). Cell type and time point are not known. Sequencing was carried out using PBMCs or a T cell subset sorted from them (not recorded which). CDR3 protein: CASSSGLAGVRDEQFF. CDR3 in DNA: TGTGCCAGCAGCTCGGGACTAGCGGGGGTTCGAGATGAGCAGTTCTTC.